A single sample gave rise to the 27 T cell receptor beta chains below, sequenced in a study of beta chain features in type 1 diabetes listed by TCRdb under 2018. The antigens of these receptors remain unknown. Findings and caveats that apply to the study as a whole: Type 1 diabetes patients showed a moderate but significant shortening of TCRB CDR3 length in all four CD4+ subsets.

Library creation used the immunoSEQ multiplex PCR assay. The High Capacity cDNA Reverse Transcription Kit was used to reverse transcribe all of the isolated RNA, meaning that expressed TCRB transcripts were what got sequenced. TCRdb took over this immuneACCESS table, retaining in-frame rearrangements with V and J assigned. Such tables are incomplete; in checked studies, under half of the missing clones stem from an unresolved V gene, and the remainder is unexplained. The sample table lists nearly 350,000 clones, roughly 8.8% of them with a count of one. The top ten clones comprise 1% of the sample. The sample consisted of central memory CD4+ T cells from blood. The source is a man aged 25-45 years with type 1 diabetes.

J is TRBJ2-4 and V is TRBV29-1, with D perhaps matching TRBD2 (7 bases). The CDR3 extends over 13 amino acids. CDR1 SQVTM and CDR2 ANQGSEA come from the germline V gene. Trimming took 3 bases from V and 9 from J, leaving 15 bases between them. The CDR3 protein is CSVDGGRVGIQYF. As DNA, the CDR3 is TGCAGCGTTGACGGGGGGCGGGTAGGCATTCAGTACTTC.

This sequence joins TRBV13 and TRBJ2-5; D gene unclear. The CDR3 contains 12 residues. Germline V gene lookup returns CDR1 PRHDT and CDR2 FYEKMQ (reference sequence). Between the trimmed V and J ends, which lost 1 base and 2 bases, there was a span of 2 bases. As DNA, the CDR3 is TGTGCCAGCAGCTTAGAACAAGAGACCCAGTACTTC. As protein: CASSLEQETQYF. Based on the CDR3 plus reference TRBV13 and TRBJ2-5, the full variable domain is AAGVIQSPRHLIKEKRETATLKCYPIPRHDTVYWYQQGPGQDPQFLISFYEKMQSDKGSIPDRFSAQQFSDYHSELNMSSLELGDSALYFCASSLEQETQYFGPGTRLLVL.

In its sample, this clone was seen a few times. CDR3 sequence: CASSVDSNNYGYTF. CDR3 nucleotides: TGCGCCAGCAGCGTTGACAGCAACAACTATGGCTACACCTTC. The chain carries TRBV5-1 and TRBJ1-2, with D possibly TRBD1 on 5 matching bases. The CDR3 extends over 14 amino acids. Trimming left V 4 bases short and J 2 bases short, with 12 bases between. The germline V gene encodes CDR1 SGHRS and CDR2 YFSETQ.

The J gene is TRBJ2-3, the V gene TRBV5-1; the D gene is possibly TRBD2 (6 bases). Trimming removed 3 bases from V and 2 bases from J, with 10 bases in between. This CDR3 contains 14 residues. Per the germline V gene, CDR1 is SGHRS and CDR2 is YFSETQ. CDR3 loop: CASSYGTVTDTQYF. The CDR3 DNA is TGCGCCAGCAGCTACGGGACTGTCACAGATACGCAGTATTTT.

This chain joins TRBV7-6 and TRBJ2-3; TRBD2 matches 12 bases. Germline loops: CDR1 SGHVS, CDR2 FNYEAQ. The CDR3 runs 19 residues. Unmatched junction bases numbered 16, after V lost 5 bases and J lost 4 bases. Here the CDR3 DNA reads TGTGCCAGCAGCAAACTCCCAGGCCTAGCGGGGGGGCCGCCAGATACGCAGTATTTT. Its protein product is CASSKLPGLAGGPPDTQYF.

In its sample, this clone was seen many times. The rearrangement links TRBV7-9 to TRBJ1-2; D gene uncertain. The germline V gene has CDR1 SEHNR and CDR2 FQNEAQ (reference sequence). Deletions cut 3 bases from V and 0 bases from J, with 8 bases between. The CDR3 is 14 residues long. CDR3 nucleotides: TGTGCCAGCAGCTTCTCCAGAGCTAACTATGGCTACACCTTC. This translates into CASSFSRANYGYTF.

The chain combines TRBV30 with TRBJ1-1, with D maybe TRBD1 (6 bases). The CDR3 sequence is 21 residues long. V lost 0 bases, J lost 3 bases, and 32 bases lay in between. Per germline, CDR1 GTSNPN and CDR2 SVGIG (reference sequence). The DNA of the CDR3 is TGTGCCTGGAGTGTACGGTCTCGGGGGCCCTACCTTACCCAGGGGTACACTGAAGCTTTCTTT. Its protein is CAWSVRSRGPYLTQGYTEAFF. Together with reference TRBV30 and TRBJ1-1, the CDR3 gives the full variable domain: SQTIHQWPATLVQPVGSPLSLECTVEGTSNPNLYWYRQAAGRGLQLLFYSVGIGQISSEVPQNLSASRPQDRQFILSSKKLLLSDSGFYLCAWSVRSRGPYLTQGYTEAFFGQGTRLTVV.

This clone was counted a few times. The chain links TRBV5-6 to TRBJ2-1, with D maybe TRBD2 (7 bases). Trimming took 3 bases from V and 7 from J, leaving 14 bases between them. CDR1 and CDR2 from the germline V gene are SGHDT and YYEEEE. The CDR3 length is 14 residues. CDR3 protein: CASSYGGPWNEQFF. In nucleotides, the CDR3 is TGTGCCAGCAGCTACGGGGGGCCGTGGAATGAGCAGTTCTTC.

The CDR3 bases are TGTGCCAGCAGCTTAGGGGGAAAACCCTACGAGCAGTACTTC. Translating gives CASSLGGKPYEQYF. This chain connects TRBV11-3 to TRBJ2-7; D is ambiguous. Germline-derived CDR1 and CDR2 are SGHNT and YENEEA. This CDR3 spans 14 amino acids. Trimming took 1 base from V and 2 from J, leaving 9 bases between them.

This clone was counted a few times. For the CDR3, the DNA is TGTGCCAGCAGCAACAGGGTGTCCGGTGGCTACACCTTC. The encoded protein is CASSNRVSGGYTF. V gene TRBV6-6 combines with J gene TRBJ1-2, with D possibly being TRBD1 (6 bases). Germline V gives CDR1 MNHNY, CDR2 SVGAGI (reference sequence). The CDR3 loop spans 13 amino acids. The germline V and J ends were trimmed by 6 bases and 7 bases, with 15 bases remaining between them.

The V gene is TRBV6-5, the J gene TRBJ1-4; no reliable D call. Germline CDR1 is MNHEY and CDR2 is SVGAGI. V dropped 4 bases and J dropped 4 bases, with 10 bases sitting between them. The CDR3 is made up of 14 amino acids. This CDR3 is CASSWAAINEKLFF. CDR3 nucleotides: TGTGCCAGCAGTTGGGCGGCGATTAATGAAAAACTGTTTTTT.

This clone occurred a few times. The junction departs from the called germline gene at one end, perhaps through a read error. V usage is TRBV27 and J usage is TRBJ2-5; 8 bases align to TRBD1. The germline V gene encodes CDR1 MNHEY and CDR2 SMNVEV (reference sequence). The CDR3 sequence is 19 residues long. This CDR3 reads CASSLSTTFGQGPQGTQYF. The CDR3, as DNA: TGTGCCAGCAGTTTATCGACCACTTTTGGACAGGGACCACAAGGGACCCAGTACTTC.

This clone came up many times. The rearrangement joins TRBV7-2 to TRBJ2-5; TRBD2 agrees at 8 bases. Germline CDR1 and CDR2: SGHTA and FQGNSA. The CDR3 covers 14 residues. V gave up 2 bases and J gave up 3 bases; unmatched junction bases: 2. This chain's CDR3 is CASSLSGRKETQYF. The CDR3 bases are TGTGCCAGCAGCTTAAGCGGGAGAAAAGAGACCCAGTACTTC.

The rearrangement uses TRBV28 and TRBJ1-2; 8 nucleotides align to TRBD1. CDR3 length equals 13 residues. Germline V gene data show CDR1 as MDHEN and CDR2 as SYDVKM. With 8 bases clipped from V and 4 bases from J, the junction kept 6 bases outside the gene matches. The chain's CDR3 is CASGTGTLYGYTF. CDR3 nucleotide sequence: TGTGCCAGCGGGACAGGCACCCTCTATGGCTACACCTTC.

This clone has a handful of counts. V usage is TRBV6-5 and J usage is TRBJ1-6; 10 positions agree with TRBD1. Germline V gene sequence: CDR1 MNHEY, CDR2 SVGAGI. The CDR3 spans 16 residues. V lost 1 base, J lost 8 bases, and 5 bases stayed unmatched. In nucleotides, the CDR3 is TGTGCCAGCAGTTACTTACGGGGACAGGGGTATTCACCCCTCCACTTT. Its translation is CASSYLRGQGYSPLHF.

The chain employs TRBV18 and TRBJ2-5; D not certain. Between the trimmed V and J ends, which lost 3 bases and 2 bases, there was a span of 10 bases. The V gene's germline CDR1 is KGHSH and CDR2 LQKENI. The CDR3 sequence is 14 residues long. The CDR3 DNA reads TGTGCCAGCTCACCGGGTTCGGCTCAAGAGACCCAGTACTTC. Amino acid sequence: CASSPGSAQETQYF.

This clone has only a few counts. The V call is TRBV18, the J call TRBJ1-1, with D tentatively TRBD1 (5 bases). Germline V gene data show CDR1 as KGHSH and CDR2 as LQKENI. V dropped 0 bases and J dropped 5 bases, with 10 bases sitting between them. The CDR3 sequence is 14 residues long. DNA of the CDR3: TGTGCCAGCTCACCACCTTCCAGGGATACTGAAGCTTTCTTT. Protein sequence: CASSPPSRDTEAFF.

A few counts support this clone. The genes are TRBV13 and TRBJ2-5, with D uncertain. Trimming took off 1 base at V and 1 base at J, with 10 bases between the two ends. The CDR3 length is 15 residues. CDR1 and CDR2 (germline): PRHDT, FYEKMQ (reference sequence). The CDR3 sequence: CASSLVQASQETQYF. The CDR3, as DNA: TGTGCCAGCAGCTTAGTACAAGCATCCCAAGAGACCCAGTACTTC.

This clone was seen at least ten times. The sample carries other DNA sequences with the same CDR3. The chain combines TRBV7-9 with TRBJ1-5, with D possibly matching TRBD1 (5 bases). Germline V lookup: CDR1 SEHNR, CDR2 FQNEAQ (reference sequence). The CDR3 length is 14 residues. Deletions cut 3 bases from V and 3 bases from J, with 9 bases between. CDR3 region: CASSLSGNNQPQHF. The CDR3 coding sequence is TGTGCCAGCAGCTTGTCAGGGAACAATCAGCCCCAGCATTTT. Looking up the rest from reference TRBV7-9 and TRBJ1-5 gives the full variable domain: DTGVSQNPRHKITKRGQNVTFRCDPISEHNRLYWYRQTLGQGPEFLTYFQNEAQLEKSRLLSDRFSAERPKGSFSTLEIQRTEQGDSAMYLCASSLSGNNQPQHFGDGTRLSIL.

The chain joins TRBV4-1 to TRBJ2-3; possible D gene TRBD2, 7 bases. The V end was cut by 0 bases, the J end by 8 bases, with 9 bases between. Germline V gene sequence: CDR1 MGHRA, CDR2 YSYEKL. The CDR3 spans 13 residues. The CDR3 loop reads CASSQERGRTQYF. The CDR3 nucleotides are TGCGCCAGCAGCCAAGAGCGGGGGCGTACGCAGTATTTT.

This clone has more than one count but fewer than ten. The chain links TRBV7-2 to TRBJ1-2; D ambiguous. CDR1 is SGHTA, CDR2 FQGNSA, per germline. The CDR3 consists of 13 residues. V was trimmed by 1 base and J by 10 bases, leaving 13 bases between them. As DNA, the CDR3 is TGTGCCAGCAGCTTAGTCCAAGGGAGAATCTACACCTTC. Its translation: CASSLVQGRIYTF.

V is TRBV28 and J is TRBJ1-1; possibly TRBD1 for D (6 bases). The CDR3 has 13 amino acids. The V gene lost 7 bases and the J gene lost 2 bases, with 11 bases spanning the gap. The germline CDR1 and CDR2 sequences are MDHEN and SYDVKM. The CDR3 coding sequence is TGTGCCAGCACCTCAGGGGTAAACACTGAAGCTTTCTTT. The encoded protein is CASTSGVNTEAFF.

This clone was counted a few times. The chain is built from TRBV19 and TRBJ1-4, with 8 bases fitting TRBD1. After removal of 5 bases from V and 6 bases from J, the junction contained 8 bases not matched to a gene. The CDR3 runs to 15 residues. Germline CDR1 LNHDA, CDR2 SQIVND (reference sequence). Written as DNA, the CDR3 is TGTGCCAGTAGTCCCCGACAGGGGCCCGATGAAAAACTGTTTTTT. Translated, it gives CASSPRQGPDEKLFF.

This clone appeared once. This chain uses TRBV10-3 with TRBJ2-5, with D possibly matching TRBD1 (6 bases). The V gene's germline CDR1 is ENHRY and CDR2 SYGVKD. Trimming cost V 6 bases and J 4 bases, with 12 bases left between them. The CDR3 spans 13 residues. CDR3 bases: TGTGCCATCAGGACAGGTGAGGGAGAGACCCAGTACTTC. Residues: CAIRTGEGETQYF.

This chain connects TRBV7-6 to TRBJ2-1, with D unclear. Germline V CDR1 and CDR2: SGHVS, FNYEAQ. This CDR3 has 14 amino acids. Deletions cut 5 bases from V and 2 bases from J, with 10 bases between. DNA for the CDR3: TGTGCCAGCAGCCCCCGCGGAACCTACAATGAGCAGTTCTTC. Its translation is CASSPRGTYNEQFF.

This clone has a handful of counts. This chain uses TRBV7-2 with TRBJ2-3, with D tentatively TRBD1 or TRBD2 (6 bases each). Deletions cut 5 bases from V and 3 bases from J, with 15 bases between. Germline V lookup: CDR1 SGHTA, CDR2 FQGNSA. This CDR3 has 15 amino acids. The CDR3 sequence is CASSRQTGGTDTQYF. The CDR3 DNA follows: TGTGCCAGCAGCCGTCAGACAGGAGGGACAGATACGCAGTATTTT.

The chain joins TRBV11-2 to TRBJ1-2; 7 nucleotides line up with TRBD1. V lost 5 bases to trimming and J lost 8 bases; unmatched junction nucleotides: 5. CDR1 and CDR2 from the germline V gene are SGHAT and FQNNGV. The CDR3 consists of 12 residues. The CDR3 nucleotides are TGTGCCAGCAGCCGCGACAGGGAGGGCTACACCTTC. Translation gives CASSRDREGYTF.